This TCR beta chain appears in the sequencing data of a study of blood T cell repertoires in COVID-19. Study context: Collection of acute and convalescent COVID-19 samples took place in the United States, Italy and Spain. The cDNA or gDNA used as material had been derived from T cells, B-cell-depleted T cells, or PBMCs.

V lost 3 bases, J lost 7 bases, and 4 bases stayed unmatched. Germline CDR1 MDHEN, CDR2 SYDVKM. The CDR3 is 15 residues long. Authors' processing steps: Quantification of nucleated cells was approximated via reference gene primer amplification. Only in-frame clones appear in the TCRdb table, and some are missing; sequencing was by immunoSEQ multiplex PCR. The V and J calls and clone size were taken over from that table, and D and trimming were inferred from the DNA. The sample has approximately 72,000 clones, roughly nine tenths seen once. The sequenced sample consisted of peripheral blood. This chain connects TRBV28 to TRBJ2-4; 12 nucleotides line up with TRBD1. The receptor comes from a woman aged 55-70 years with acute or convalescent COVID-19. The CDR3 loop is CASSFGTGGMNIQYF. In nucleotides, the CDR3 is TGTGCCAGCAGTTTTGGGACAGGGGGCATGAACATTCAGTACTTC.